The TCR beta chain under discussion was sequenced for a study of vaccination and CD4 T cells after COVID-19. Looking at the study overall: Cellular stimulation was performed using overlapping spike peptides derived from SARS-CoV-2, HCoV-NL63, HCoV-OC43 and HCoV-229E.

The CDR3 is 15 amino acids. V lost 4 bases, J lost 0 bases, and 11 bases lay in between. Germline values: CDR1 MNHEY, CDR2 SVGEGT. Treatment in this sample: roughly 10-day PBMC culture with coronavirus spike peptide pools or control peptides (ViraFEST assay). The authors cultured 2 million or so PBMCs per well with roughly 10 IU/ml IL-2 and about 9.9 ug/ml peptide pools. Details on this clonotype: Antigen unknown.

The study sequenced cultured CD4+ T cell DNA using the Oncomine TCR Beta short-read assay. TCRdb re-derived calls from the PCR reads in MiXCR, one entry per CDR3 protein. Among 15,000 to 20,000 distinct CDR3 sequences, over 45% were seen once, and the ten largest hold approximately 10%. This TCR derives from a human donor who had recovered from COVID-19. This chain connects TRBV6-2 or TRBV6-3 to TRBJ2-3; no firm D call. Sequencing was carried out using CD4+ T cells from blood, cultured in vitro. CDR3 nucleotide sequence: TGTGCCAGCAGTTCGCCGCGGCGAAGCACAGATACGCAGTATTTT. Translating it yields CASSSPRRSTDTQYF.